These T cell receptor beta chains were read from a single sample in a study of T cell repertoires in cytomegalovirus infection. Using its own MiXCR run on the reads, TCRdb lists one record per CDR3 protein. The top ten hold approximately 12% of the sample, which has around 360,000 distinct CDR3 sequences, nearly 35% seen once. What these receptors recognize is not known. The material sequenced was cultured PBMCs, taken from culture after CMV antigen stimulation. The receptors shown here come from a human donor in good health (CMV status not recorded). Some clones in this sample may be carry-over from other donors' samples. The CDR3 runs from the conserved cysteine through the conserved F or W. A D gene is named only where the DNA matches it firmly. Clone size, where shown, is once, few, many, or a class for clones that have expanded.

size,length,J,D,V,DNA,CDR3
-,17,TRBJ2-2,-,TRBV12-3/TRBV12-4,TGTGCCAGCAGTCCTGGACGGGCGATGGGGCTATCCGGGGAGCTGTTTTTT,CASSPGRAMGLSGELFF
-,12,TRBJ2-7,-,TRBV4-1,TGCGCCAGCAGCCAAGAGAAGCACGAGCAGTACTTC,CASSQEKHEQYF
-,14,TRBJ2-5,-,TRBV5-6,TGTGCCAGCAGCACAACCAAGGGGGGGGAGACCCAGTACTTC,CASSTTKGGETQYF
-,13,TRBJ2-5,-,TRBV24-1,TGTGCCACCAGTGGTGCCGGCCAAGAGACCCAGTACTTC,CATSGAGQETQYF
many,12,TRBJ2-1,-,TRBV6-2/TRBV6-3,TGTGCCAGCAGTAATAGCGGCTATGAGCAGTTCTTC,CASSNSGYEQFF
-,14,TRBJ1-6,TRBD1,TRBV20-1,TGCAGTGCTCTCAGGACAGGGAACAATTCACCCCTCCACTTT,CSALRTGNNSPLHF
few,15,TRBJ1-2,-,TRBV28,TGTGCCAGCAGCGGGGAGGCAGGGTTCAACTATGGCTACACCTTC,CASSGEAGFNYGYTF
many,13,TRBJ2-7,-,TRBV28,TGTGCCAGCAGCTTAGTAGCGAGTTACGAGCAGTACTTC,CASSLVASYEQYF
few,15,TRBJ2-5,-,TRBV4-1,TGCGCCAGCAGCCAAGTTACGGGGATAGGAGAGACCCAGTACTTC,CASSQVTGIGETQYF
few,15,TRBJ2-5,TRBD1,TRBV5-1,TGCGCCAGCAGCCGGGGGGACAGGGAGGCAGAGACCCAGTACTTC,CASSRGDREAETQYF
many,15,TRBJ2-1,TRBD1,TRBV7-8,TGTGCCAGCAGCTTAGAACAGGGGCCCTACAATGAGCAGTTCTTC,CASSLEQGPYNEQFF
few,16,TRBJ2-3,-,TRBV5-4,TGTGCCAGCAGCTTTTATAAGGGACCTAGCACAGATACGCAGTATTTT,CASSFYKGPSTDTQYF
few,16,TRBJ1-1,TRBD1,TRBV4-3,TGCGCCAGCAGCCAAGAGGCTGGACAGGCGGACACTGAAGCTTTCTTT,CASSQEAGQADTEAFF
-,10,TRBJ2-5,TRBD2,TRBV27,TGTGCCGCGGGGGGAGAGACCCAGTACTTC,CAAGGETQYF
-,14,TRBJ1-1,-,TRBV19,TGTGCCAGTAGTATTTTCGCGGGGAACACTGAAGCTTTCTTT,CASSIFAGNTEAFF
many,18,TRBJ2-6,TRBD1,TRBV5-4,TGTGCCAGCAGCGAAGGACAGGGGCTTCCCTCTGGGGCCAACGTCCTGACTTTC,CASSEGQGLPSGANVLTF
-,18,TRBJ2-5,TRBD2,TRBV6-2/TRBV6-3,TGTGCCAGCAGCTACACCCCGGGACTAGCGGGAGTACAAGAGACCCAGTACTTC,CASSYTPGLAGVQETQYF
-,14,TRBJ2-5,TRBD1,TRBV12-3/TRBV12-4,TGTGCCAGCAGTCCGGACAGGGGAGTTGAGACCCAGTACTTC,CASSPDRGVETQYF
few,13,TRBJ2-3,-,TRBV4-3,TGCGCCAGCAGCCAAAGAATCACAGATACGCAGTATTTT,CASSQRITDTQYF
few,16,TRBJ2-1,TRBD2,TRBV27,TGTGCCAGCCGAACCTCAAGCGGGAGCGGCTACAATGAGCAGTTCTTC,CASRTSSGSGYNEQFF
-,14,TRBJ2-2,-,TRBV10-3,TGTGCCATCAGTGAGTCAAGGAGTGCCGGGGAGCTGTTTTTT,CAISESRSAGELFF
-,15,TRBJ2-5,-,TRBV7-2,TGTGCCAGCAGCTTAATCGGGAGCGCCCAAGAGACCCAGTACTTC,CASSLIGSAQETQYF
-,16,TRBJ2-3,-,TRBV7-9,TGTGCCAGCAGCTTGATTTCAAGCGGTCGGACAGATACGCAGTATTTT,CASSLISSGRTDTQYF
-,15,TRBJ1-5,-,TRBV7-9,TGTGCCAGCAGCCCAACCGGGATAGCAATCCAGCCCCAGCATTTT,CASSPTGIAIQPQHF
many,15,TRBJ1-1,TRBD1,TRBV4-1,TGTGCCAGCAGCCCTGGACAGGGGGCGAACACTGAAGCTTTCTTT,CASSPGQGANTEAFF
few,20,TRBJ2-3,TRBD2,TRBV27,TGTGCCAGCAGTAATTTTGGTGGATCTAGCGGAGAGACTAGCACAGATACGCAGTATTTT,CASSNFGGSSGETSTDTQYF
once,14,TRBJ2-3,-,TRBV6-1,TGTGCCAGCAGTTTCGGCCCCGGCACAGATACGCAGTATTTT,CASSFGPGTDTQYF
-,13,TRBJ2-2,-,TRBV12-5,TGTGCTAGTGGCTCGGGTTACACCGGGGAGCTGTTTTTT,CASGSGYTGELFF
-,15,TRBJ2-5,-,TRBV10-3,TGTGCCATCAGTGATCAAGGTGGGACACAAGAGACCCAGTACTTC,CAISDQGGTQETQYF
medium-sized,13,TRBJ2-5,-,TRBV7-2,TGTGCCAGCAGCTTACTGGGGTGGGGGACCCAGTACTTC,CASSLLGWGTQYF
-,13,TRBJ1-5,-,TRBV19,TGTGCCAGTAGAGAAGAAATCAATCAGCCCCAGCATTTT,CASREEINQPQHF
-,15,TRBJ2-1,-,TRBV7-2,TGTGCCAGCCAAAGAGGGGGGGGGACCTACAATGAGCAGTTCTTC,CASQRGGGTYNEQFF
few,12,TRBJ2-1,-,TRBV6-5,TGTGCCAGCAGAAGACAGGCGGGTGAGCAGTTCTTC,CASRRQAGEQFF
few,14,TRBJ1-2,-,TRBV7-2,TGTGCCGGTGATTCCGGGACGGGCAACTATGGCTACACCTTC,CAGDSGTGNYGYTF
few,15,TRBJ2-5,TRBD1,TRBV18,TGTGCCAGCTCAACTACGACAGGGGGCGGAGAGACCCAGTACTTC,CASSTTTGGGETQYF
many,15,TRBJ2-7,TRBD1,TRBV7-2,TGTGCCAGCAGCGGGCCGACAGGGAACCGTTACGAGCAGTACTTC,CASSGPTGNRYEQYF
-,15,TRBJ2-1,TRBD2,TRBV20-1,TGCAGTGCTAATATCGGCGGGAGGGCCGCCAATGAGCAGTTCTTC,CSANIGGRAANEQFF
few,14,TRBJ2-1,TRBD1,TRBV28,TGTGCCAGCAGTTTAGGACAGGGGTCCGGTGAGCAGTTCTTC,CASSLGQGSGEQFF
-,12,TRBJ2-1,-,TRBV7-2,TGTGCCAGCAGCCCTAATAGGGATGAGCAGTTCTTC,CASSPNRDEQFF
-,15,TRBJ2-1,TRBD2,TRBV15,TGTGCCACCAGCACGCCGGGACTAGCGGGAGAGGAGCAGTTCTTC,CATSTPGLAGEEQFF
-,13,TRBJ1-5,-,TRBV30,TGTGCCTGGAGTTGGGAAGGCAATCAGCCCCAGCATTTT,CAWSWEGNQPQHF
many,13,TRBJ1-1,-,TRBV7-2,TGTGCCAGCAGCGTTACGAGGAACACTGAAGCTTTCTTT,CASSVTRNTEAFF
few,15,TRBJ1-1,-,TRBV4-1,TGCGCCAGCAGCCACCAAGTACCCACTAATACTGAAGCTTTCTTT,CASSHQVPTNTEAFF
-,15,TRBJ1-2,-,TRBV27,TGTGCCAGCTCCTTAGGGGTTCCCACCTCCTATGGCTACACCTTC,CASSLGVPTSYGYTF
-,15,TRBJ1-6,TRBD1,TRBV12-3/TRBV12-4,TGTGCCAGCAGTACCGGACGGACAGGGATTTCACCCCTCCACTTT,CASSTGRTGISPLHF
-,13,TRBJ1-2,-,TRBV12-3/TRBV12-4,TGTGCCAGCAGTTTAACGACGACTTCTGGCTACACCTTC,CASSLTTTSGYTF
-,15,TRBJ2-7,TRBD1,TRBV11-2,TGTGCCAGCAGGCCCGGGACAGGGGGTCCCTACGAGCAGTACTTC,CASRPGTGGPYEQYF
-,13,TRBJ1-4,-,TRBV27,TGTGCCAGCGGTTTCTCGGGTTATGAAAAACTGTTTTTT,CASGFSGYEKLFF
-,15,TRBJ1-4,TRBD1,TRBV19,TGTGCCAGTAGTATAAGAGGGACAGGTGGAGAAAAACTGTTTTTT,CASSIRGTGGEKLFF
many,14,TRBJ2-3,TRBD2,TRBV7-2,TGTGCCAGCAGCTTAGGACTAGCGACAGATACGCAGTATTTT,CASSLGLATDTQYF
-,15,TRBJ2-1,-,TRBV19,TGTGCCAGTAGTATTAGTGATAGCTCCTACAATGAGCAGTTCTTC,CASSISDSSYNEQFF
many,15,TRBJ1-4,TRBD1,TRBV7-2,TGTGCCAGCAGCTACTCGGGGGCAGGGGGTGAAAAACTGTTTTTT,CASSYSGAGGEKLFF
-,12,TRBJ2-5,-,TRBV6-5,TGTGCCAACAGGCTTCCAGGGGAGACCCAGTACTTC,CANRLPGETQYF
few,14,TRBJ2-1,-,TRBV2,TGTGCCAGCAGTGAGACGGACAGCTACAATGAGCAGTTCTTC,CASSETDSYNEQFF
-,20,TRBJ2-1,TRBD2,TRBV7-9,TGTGCCAGCAGTAGACGCGAGGTCACTAGCGGGAGTCTTTCCTACAATGAGCAGTTCTTC,CASSRREVTSGSLSYNEQFF
few,15,TRBJ2-1,TRBD2,TRBV6-2/TRBV6-3,TGTGCCAGCAGAAAACTAGCGGGAGAATACAATGAGCAGTTCTTC,CASRKLAGEYNEQFF
-,15,TRBJ2-2,-,TRBV5-1,TGCGCCAGCACCCCCATGGGGGGCAACACCGGGGAGCTGTTTTTT,CASTPMGGNTGELFF
-,16,TRBJ2-2,-,TRBV6-1,TGTGCCAGCAGCGAACAGGGCGGGGGAGAAACCGGGGAGCTGTTTTTT,CASSEQGGGETGELFF
-,16,TRBJ1-2,TRBD1,TRBV24-1,TGTGCCACCAGTGACCCCACAGGGGGCGATAACTATGGCTACACCTTC,CATSDPTGGDNYGYTF
few,15,TRBJ2-7,TRBD2,TRBV12-3/TRBV12-4,TGTGCCAGCAGCTCAGGGACTAGCGTTACCTACGAGCAGTACTTC,CASSSGTSVTYEQYF